This T cell receptor beta chain was sequenced during a study of cytotoxic CD8 clonotypes in ibrutinib-treated CLL. On the study more broadly: Overall, about 25 responses were partial and 2 complete; following median around 70 months, about 15 patients stayed remitted and around twelve progressed. Findings and limits, study-wide: Clonality was higher at ibrutinib response and returned toward baseline at progression. Baseline values of clonality outstripped age-matched healthy donors and followed circulating CD8+ T-cell counts.

Worth noting for this clone: Its antigen is undetermined.

TCRdb's copy holds only in-frame clones and misses some; the assay was immunoSEQ multiplex PCR. The sample contains about 160,000 clones, approximately 80% of which appear only once. V lost 3 bases to trimming and J lost 4 bases, with 12 bases between them. Germline-derived CDR1 and CDR2 are MDHEN and SYDVKM. There are 14 residues in the CDR3. This sequence originates from a human donor with chronic lymphocytic leukemia. Sequenced material: PBMCs, taken after 24 months of ibrutinib treatment. The gene calls are TRBV28 and TRBJ1-2, with D perhaps TRBD1 (5 bases). CDR3 residues: CASSFGGRFYGYTF. Written as DNA, the CDR3 is TGTGCCAGCAGTTTTGGGGGACGTTTCTATGGCTACACCTTC.